This T cell receptor beta chain originates from a study of cytomegalovirus exposure and HLA in healthy donors. Use of 60 Vbeta and 13 Jbeta primers characterized the PCR. Method: immunoSEQ multiplex PCR; TCRdb's copy keeps in-frame clones and lacks some. Found here are about 140,000 clones, 80% to 85% of them singletons; the top ten hold approximately 1.1%. General study points: Earlier analysis found most TCR beta V segments productive about 87% or about 30% of the time. Several top significant clusters appeared, in a later analysis, to be linked to common viral pathogens.

By sample fraction, this clone is medium-sized. Its antigen is unknown. CDR1 is SGHRS and CDR2 is YFSETQ in the germline V gene. V lost 7 bases and J 0 bases, leaving 8 bases between the germline ends. The CDR3 is made up of 13 amino acids. Sequencing used PBMCs. J is TRBJ1-3 and V is TRBV5-1; the D is unclear. This clonotype was obtained from a female donor in good health and CMV-seronegative. Here the CDR3 reads CASGDSSGNTIYF. CDR3 sequence (DNA): TGCGCCAGCGGAGACTCCTCTGGAAACACCATATATTTT.